These T cell receptor beta chains were read from a single sample in a study of blood T cells in healthy people across ages. TCRdb processed the 5' RACE reads anew with MiXCR; each CDR3 protein has one entry. Of about 670,000 distinct CDR3 sequences listed, over 40% are singletons. Sample: blood. These receptors were taken from an elderly man in good health. Both conserved end residues are part of each CDR3. A D gene is named only where the DNA matches it firmly. Not all rows give a size; the values are once, few, many and, for expanded clones, a class.

TRBD2	.	TRBV29-1	TRBJ2-5	TGCAGCGTTGGGGGGGGTGTAGGGTCCCGGGTGGCCGAGACCCAGTACTTC	CSVGGGVGSRVAETQYF
.	.	TRBV15	TRBJ2-3	TGTGCCACCAGCAGGGCCAGGAGCACAGATACGCAGTATTTT	CATSRARSTDTQYF
TRBD1	.	TRBV2	TRBJ2-5	TGTGCCAGCACCGAAGGGACAGAGCCCTCGGAGACCCAGTACTTC	CASTEGTEPSETQYF
TRBD2	.	TRBV27	TRBJ2-1	TGTGCCAGCAGTTTTTCTGAATCGCGACTAGCGGGAGTACCTGAGCAGTTCTTC	CASSFSESRLAGVPEQFF
.	few	TRBV20-1	TRBJ1-1	TGCAGTGCCAAAATCGGGACGGCGGGCGGGGAAGCTTTCTTT	CSAKIGTAGGEAFF
.	.	TRBV6-5	TRBJ1-2	TGTGCCAGCCTCAAAGGACGCAACCTTGGCGGCTACACCTTC	CASLKGRNLGGYTF
.	.	TRBV20-1	TRBJ2-5	TGCAGTCAACGGGGCGGACCCCTTGGGACCCAGTACTTC	CSQRGGPLGTQYF
.	.	TRBV12-3/TRBV12-4	TRBJ2-3	TGTGCCAGCAGTTCTAGCAGATTCGGCACAGATACGCAGTATTTT	CASSSSRFGTDTQYF
TRBD2	few	TRBV20-1	TRBJ2-5	TGCAGTGCTTGGCGGGGGGAAGAGACCCAGTACTTC	CSAWRGEETQYF
TRBD2	.	TRBV28	TRBJ2-3	TGTGCCAGCAGTTTAGGGGCCGGGACTAGCCTCCGCCCAGATACGCAGTATTTT	CASSLGAGTSLRPDTQYF
.	.	TRBV6-5	TRBJ1-1	TGTGCCAGCAGTTACAGTTCGTGGAACACTGAAGCTTTCTTT	CASSYSSWNTEAFF
TRBD2	.	TRBV4-2	TRBJ2-1	TGTGCCAGCAGCCAACGCAGCGGGGGGGGGCACAATGAGCAGTTCTTC	CASSQRSGGGHNEQFF
TRBD1	.	TRBV20-1	TRBJ1-5	TGCAGTGCCGCCGGGGACAGTCCCCATCAGCCCCAGCATTTT	CSAAGDSPHQPQHF
.	.	TRBV27	TRBJ1-2	TGTGCCGGCAGTTCCGCGGGGGGGGGCGCATCGGTCTCTGGCTACACCTTC	CAGSSAGGGASVSGYTF
TRBD2	many	TRBV7-2	TRBJ2-1	TGTGCCAGCAGCTCGGCTAGCGGGATGCTGAGCTCCTACAATGAGCAGTTCTTC	CASSSASGMLSSYNEQFF
.	.	TRBV12-3/TRBV12-4	TRBJ2-7	TGTGCCAGCAGCAGCAGGGTTTTCTCCGAGCAGTACTTC	CASSSRVFSEQYF
.	.	TRBV20-1	TRBJ2-7	TGCAGTGCTCTCGACAATGAGCAGTACTTC	CSALDNEQYF
.	.	TRBV7-9	TRBJ2-5	TGTGCCAGCAGCCCAGTGAGGACACGCCAAGAGACCCAGTACTTC	CASSPVRTRQETQYF
TRBD1	few	TRBV4-3	TRBJ1-2	TGCGCCAGCAGCCAGGGGACAGGGGAAAATGGCTACACCTTC	CASSQGTGENGYTF
.	.	TRBV20-1	TRBJ2-1	TGCAGTGCTGGGGTGGCGGGAAACTCCTACAATGAGCAGTTCTTC	CSAGVAGNSYNEQFF
TRBD1	.	TRBV6-2/TRBV6-3	TRBJ2-4	TGTGCCAGCAGTTACAGGGGGCTGGACATTCAGTACTTC	CASSYRGLDIQYF
TRBD1	.	TRBV2	TRBJ1-5	TGTGCCAGCACCGGACAGGGCAATCAGCCCCAGCATTTT	CASTGQGNQPQHF
.	.	TRBV4-2	TRBJ2-1	TGTGCCAGCAGCCAAGATGTTGGACCTCACAATGAGCAGTTCTTC	CASSQDVGPHNEQFF
.	.	TRBV7-9	TRBJ2-3	TGTTCAAGCTTATCGACAAGCCGGGGAACAGATACGCAGTATTTT	CSSLSTSRGTDTQYF
.	.	TRBV6-5	TRBJ1-1	TGTGCCAGCAGTTACGTCCGGCAGGCAAACACTGAAGCTTTCTTT	CASSYVRQANTEAFF
TRBD2	.	TRBV7-3	TRBJ2-5	TGTGCCAGCAGCGCTAGCGGGCGGTACCAAGAGACCCAGTACTTC	CASSASGRYQETQYF
.	many	TRBV3-1	TRBJ1-5	TGTGCCAGCAGCCAAACTAGTGGGAATCAGCCCCAGCATTTT	CASSQTSGNQPQHF
.	.	TRBV7-2	TRBJ2-2	TGTGCCAGCAACCCCCAGGCGAACACCGGGGAGCTGTTTTTT	CASNPQANTGELFF
.	.	TRBV28	TRBJ1-5	TGTGCCAGCAGTTTCCCCGTCGAGGTTGGAAATAGCAATCAGCCCCAGCATTTT	CASSFPVEVGNSNQPQHF
.	.	TRBV4-3	TRBJ2-5	TGCGCCAGCAGCCAAGGCCGATCGGCTAGGCAGTACTTC	CASSQGRSARQYF
TRBD2	.	TRBV5-1	TRBJ2-5	TGCGCCGGCAGCCAGGGACTAGCGGGATTGGAGACCCAGTACTTC	CAGSQGLAGLETQYF
.	few	TRBV27	TRBJ2-1	TGTGCCAGCAGCAACTATGCGGGGAGACCCAGGGAGCAGTTCTTC	CASSNYAGRPREQFF
TRBD1	.	TRBV7-8	TRBJ1-6	TGTGCCAGCAGCTTGTCGACAGGGGCATCACCCCTCCACTTT	CASSLSTGASPLHF
TRBD1	.	TRBV20-1	TRBJ2-7	TGCAGTGCCCCGGACAGGCAACGGAGCTCCTACGAGCAGTACTTC	CSAPDRQRSSYEQYF
TRBD2	few	TRBV6-2/TRBV6-3	TRBJ2-7	TGTGCCAGCACCCGAGCGGGGGCCCTTCGCGAGCAGTACTTC	CASTRAGALREQYF
TRBD2	few	TRBV12-3/TRBV12-4	TRBJ2-2	TGTGCCAGCAGTTTAGCGCGGGGGAGGTCCAACGCCGGGGAGCTGTTTTTT	CASSLARGRSNAGELFF
.	.	TRBV5-5	TRBJ2-4	TGTGCCAGCACCCAAACAGGAGACAAAAACATTCAGTACTTC	CASTQTGDKNIQYF
TRBD1	.	TRBV7-9	TRBJ1-1	TGTGCCAGCAGCAACCCGACAGGGTTCGGAACTGAAGCTTTCTTT	CASSNPTGFGTEAFF
.	few	TRBV7-9	TRBJ2-2	TGTGCCAGCAGCCGGACGGCAAGTTTCGGGGAGCTGTTTTTT	CASSRTASFGELFF
.	.	TRBV7-2	TRBJ2-1	TGTGCCAGCAGTTCGGAGGGCCTTAACTACAATGAGCAGTTCTTC	CASSSEGLNYNEQFF
TRBD1	few	TRBV7-9	TRBJ2-5	TGTGCCAGCAGCTTCCGGGACAGGGTGGTTGATGAGCAGTACTTC	CASSFRDRVVDEQYF
TRBD1	few	TRBV7-2	TRBJ2-5	TGTGCCAGCGAGAGGGACAGACAAGAGACCCAGTACTTC	CASERDRQETQYF
.	.	TRBV5-1	TRBJ2-3	TGCGCCAGCAGCTTGGGAGGTAACAAAGATACGCGGTATTTT	CASSLGGNKDTRYF
TRBD1	.	TRBV28	TRBJ1-6	TGTGCCAGCAGTTCACGAGGACAGGCGTATAATTCACCCCTCCACTTT	CASSSRGQAYNSPLHF
TRBD1	.	TRBV5-5	TRBJ2-7	TGTGCCAGCAGCTTGGTGGGGACAGGGAACTACGAGCAGTACTTC	CASSLVGTGNYEQYF
TRBD1	few	TRBV20-1	TRBJ2-5	TGCAGTGCGATTAAGGGACAGGCCCAAGAGACCCAGTACTTC	CSAIKGQAQETQYF
.	few	TRBV7-6	TRBJ2-1	TGTGCCAGCAGCGTTCTAGGAGCTGATGAGCAGTTCTTC	CASSVLGADEQFF
.	.	TRBV5-1	TRBJ2-1	TGCGCCAGCAGCCCCCCACTCGGGACCTACAATGAGCAGTTCTTC	CASSPPLGTYNEQFF
.	.	TRBV7-2	TRBJ2-7	TGTGCCAGCAACCAACGGGGAGTGGCCTACGAGCAGTACTTC	CASNQRGVAYEQYF
.	.	TRBV5-1	TRBJ1-1	TGCGCCAGCAGCTGGGGGGCAGGGGCGAACACTGAAGCTTTCTTT	CASSWGAGANTEAFF
.	.	TRBV14	TRBJ2-7	TGTGCCAGCAGCCAAGATCAAATGGCCCGCGAGCAGTACTTC	CASSQDQMAREQYF
.	few	TRBV6-6	TRBJ1-5	TGTGCCAGCAGGGGCGGGGGGGGGACTAGCAATCAGCCCCAGCATTTT	CASRGGGGTSNQPQHF